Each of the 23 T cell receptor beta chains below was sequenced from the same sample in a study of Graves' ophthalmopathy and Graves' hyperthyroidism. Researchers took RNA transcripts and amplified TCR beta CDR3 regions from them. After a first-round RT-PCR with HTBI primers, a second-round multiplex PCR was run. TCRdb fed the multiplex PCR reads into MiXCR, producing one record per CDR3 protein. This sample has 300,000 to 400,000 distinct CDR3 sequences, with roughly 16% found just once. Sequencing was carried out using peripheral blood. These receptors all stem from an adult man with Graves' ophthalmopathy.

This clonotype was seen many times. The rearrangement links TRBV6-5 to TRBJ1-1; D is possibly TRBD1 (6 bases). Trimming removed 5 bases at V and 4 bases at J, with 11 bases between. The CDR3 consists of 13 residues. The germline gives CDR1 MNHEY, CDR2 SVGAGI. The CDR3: CASSHRERTEAFF. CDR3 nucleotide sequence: TGTGCCAGCAGTCACAGGGAGCGCACTGAAGCTTTCTTT.

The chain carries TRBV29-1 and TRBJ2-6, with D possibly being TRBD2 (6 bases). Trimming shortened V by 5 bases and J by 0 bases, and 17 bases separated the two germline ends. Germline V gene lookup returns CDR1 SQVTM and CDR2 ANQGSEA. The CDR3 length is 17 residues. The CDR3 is CSVRPGAGLSGANVLTF. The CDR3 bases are TGCAGCGTTCGTCCGGGAGCAGGACTCTCTGGGGCCAACGTCCTGACTTTC.

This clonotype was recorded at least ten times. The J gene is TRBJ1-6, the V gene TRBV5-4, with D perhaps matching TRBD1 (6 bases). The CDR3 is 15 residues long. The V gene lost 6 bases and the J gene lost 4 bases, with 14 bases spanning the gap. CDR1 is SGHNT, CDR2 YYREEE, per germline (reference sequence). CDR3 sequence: CASTSGTNYNSPLHF. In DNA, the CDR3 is TGTGCCAGCACCTCCGGGACAAATTATAATTCACCCCTCCACTTT.

CDR3 in DNA: TGCAGTGCTAGACCACCTGGACAGTCAAATCAGCCCCAGCATTTT. It codes for CSARPPGQSNQPQHF. This chain uses TRBV20-1 with TRBJ1-5, with D perhaps TRBD1 (6 bases). The germline V gene has CDR1 DFQATT and CDR2 SNEGSKA (reference sequence). Between the trimmed V and J ends, which lost 2 bases and 4 bases, there was a span of 15 bases. The CDR3 extends over 15 amino acids.

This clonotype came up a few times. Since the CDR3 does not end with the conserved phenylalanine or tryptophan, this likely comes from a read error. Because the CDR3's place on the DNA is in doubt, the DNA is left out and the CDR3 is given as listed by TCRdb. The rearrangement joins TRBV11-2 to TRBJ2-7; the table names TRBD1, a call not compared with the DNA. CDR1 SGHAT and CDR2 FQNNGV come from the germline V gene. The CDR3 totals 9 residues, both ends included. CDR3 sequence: CASSLFTGQ.

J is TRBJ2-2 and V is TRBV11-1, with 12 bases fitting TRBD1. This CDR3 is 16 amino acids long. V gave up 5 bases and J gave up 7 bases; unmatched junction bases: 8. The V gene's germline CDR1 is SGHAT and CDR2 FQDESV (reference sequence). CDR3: CASSAGQGARVGELFF. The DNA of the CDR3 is TGTGCCAGCAGCGCGGGACAGGGGGCGCGTGTCGGGGAGCTGTTTTTT.

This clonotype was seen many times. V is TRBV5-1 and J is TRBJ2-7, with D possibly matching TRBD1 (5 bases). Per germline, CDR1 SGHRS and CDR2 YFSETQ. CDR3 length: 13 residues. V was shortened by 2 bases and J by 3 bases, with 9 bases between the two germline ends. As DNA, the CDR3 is TGCGCCAGCAGCTTTGACAGAAACTACGAGCAGTACTTC. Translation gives CASSFDRNYEQYF.

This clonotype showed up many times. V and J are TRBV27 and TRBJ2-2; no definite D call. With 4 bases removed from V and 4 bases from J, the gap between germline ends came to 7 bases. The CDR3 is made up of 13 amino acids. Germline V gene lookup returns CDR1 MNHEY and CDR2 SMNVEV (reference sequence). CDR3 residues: CASSSRSTGELFF. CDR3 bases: TGTGCCAGCAGTTCCCGGTCCACCGGGGAGCTGTTTTTT.

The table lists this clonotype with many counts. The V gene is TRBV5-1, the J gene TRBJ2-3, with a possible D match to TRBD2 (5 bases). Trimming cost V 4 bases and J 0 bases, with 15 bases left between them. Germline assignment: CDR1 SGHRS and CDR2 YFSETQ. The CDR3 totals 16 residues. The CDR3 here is CASSRWGAASTDTQYF. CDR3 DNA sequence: TGCGCCAGCAGCCGGTGGGGAGCGGCTAGCACAGATACGCAGTATTTT.

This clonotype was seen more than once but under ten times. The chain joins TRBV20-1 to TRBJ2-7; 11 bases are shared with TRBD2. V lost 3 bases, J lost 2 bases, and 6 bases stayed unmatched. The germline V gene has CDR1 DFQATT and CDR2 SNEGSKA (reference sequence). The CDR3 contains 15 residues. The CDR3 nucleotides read TGCAGTGCTAGCCCCGGACTAGCGGGCCCCTACGAGCAGTACTTC. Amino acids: CSASPGLAGPYEQYF.

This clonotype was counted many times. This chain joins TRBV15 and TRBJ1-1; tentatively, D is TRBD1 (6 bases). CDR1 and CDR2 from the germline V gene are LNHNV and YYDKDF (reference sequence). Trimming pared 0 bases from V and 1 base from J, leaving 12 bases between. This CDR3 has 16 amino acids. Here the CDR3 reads CATSREVVQGNTEAFF. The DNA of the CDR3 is TGTGCCACCAGCAGAGAGGTGGTACAGGGGAACACTGAAGCTTTCTTT.

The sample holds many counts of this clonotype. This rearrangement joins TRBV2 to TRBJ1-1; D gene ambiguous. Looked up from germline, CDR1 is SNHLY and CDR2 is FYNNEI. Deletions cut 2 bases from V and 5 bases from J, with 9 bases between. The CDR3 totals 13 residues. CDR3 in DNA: TGTGCCAGCAGTGAAACCATTCAGACTGAAGCTTTCTTT. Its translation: CASSETIQTEAFF.

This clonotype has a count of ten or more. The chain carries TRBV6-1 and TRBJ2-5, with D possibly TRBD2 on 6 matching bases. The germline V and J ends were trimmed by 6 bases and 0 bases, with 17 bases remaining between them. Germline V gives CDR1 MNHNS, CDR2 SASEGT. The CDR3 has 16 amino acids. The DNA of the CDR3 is TGTGCCAGCAGCTCGTGGAGGGCCGGCGACCAAGAGACCCAGTACTTC. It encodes CASSSWRAGDQETQYF.

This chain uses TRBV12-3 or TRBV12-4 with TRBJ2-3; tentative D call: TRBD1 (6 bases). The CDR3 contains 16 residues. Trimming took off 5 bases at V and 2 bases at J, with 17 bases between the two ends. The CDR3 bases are TGTGCCAGCAGTCCCGACAGGACCACACACACAGATACGCAGTATTTT. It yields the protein CASSPDRTTHTDTQYF.

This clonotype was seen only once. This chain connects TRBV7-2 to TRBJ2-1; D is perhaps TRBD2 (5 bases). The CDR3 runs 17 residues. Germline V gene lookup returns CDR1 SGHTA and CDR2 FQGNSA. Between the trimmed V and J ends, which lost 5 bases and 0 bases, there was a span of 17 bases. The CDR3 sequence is CASSEEGRRFSYNEQFF. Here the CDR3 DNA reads TGTGCCAGCAGCGAAGAAGGTAGGAGGTTCTCCTACAATGAGCAGTTCTTC.

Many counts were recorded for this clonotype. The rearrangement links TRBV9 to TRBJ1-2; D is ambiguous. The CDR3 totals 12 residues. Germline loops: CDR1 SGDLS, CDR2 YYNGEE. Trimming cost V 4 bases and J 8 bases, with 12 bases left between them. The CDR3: CASSRSDAGYTF. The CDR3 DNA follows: TGTGCCAGCAGCCGGTCCGACGCGGGCTACACCTTC.

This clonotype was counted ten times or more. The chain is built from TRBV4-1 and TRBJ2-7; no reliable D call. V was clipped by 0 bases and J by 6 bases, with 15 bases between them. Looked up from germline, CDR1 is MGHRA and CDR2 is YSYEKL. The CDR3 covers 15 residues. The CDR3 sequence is CASSQDSGSVREQYF. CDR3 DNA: TGCGCCAGCAGCCAAGATTCGGGCAGTGTGCGCGAGCAGTACTTC.

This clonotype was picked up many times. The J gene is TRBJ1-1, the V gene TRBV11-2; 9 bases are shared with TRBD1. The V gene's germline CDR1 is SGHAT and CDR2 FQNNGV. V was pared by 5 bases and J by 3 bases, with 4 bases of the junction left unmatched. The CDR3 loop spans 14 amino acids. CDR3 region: CASSPQGAHTEAFF. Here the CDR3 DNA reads TGTGCCAGCAGCCCACAGGGGGCACACACTGAAGCTTTCTTT.

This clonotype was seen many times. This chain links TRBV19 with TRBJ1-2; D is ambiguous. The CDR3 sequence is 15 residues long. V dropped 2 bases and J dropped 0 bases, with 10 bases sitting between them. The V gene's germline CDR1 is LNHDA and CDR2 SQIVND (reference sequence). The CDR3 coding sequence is TGTGCCAGTAGTATAACCACAGAAGCTAACTATGGCTACACCTTC. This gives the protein CASSITTEANYGYTF.

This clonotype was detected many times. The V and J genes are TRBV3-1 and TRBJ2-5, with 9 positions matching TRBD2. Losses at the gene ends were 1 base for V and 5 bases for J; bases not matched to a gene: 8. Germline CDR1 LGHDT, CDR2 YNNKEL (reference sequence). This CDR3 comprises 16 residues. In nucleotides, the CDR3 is TGTGCCAGCAGCCAAGTGCGGGGGGGCCGTTTGGAGACCCAGTACTTC. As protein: CASSQVRGGRLETQYF.

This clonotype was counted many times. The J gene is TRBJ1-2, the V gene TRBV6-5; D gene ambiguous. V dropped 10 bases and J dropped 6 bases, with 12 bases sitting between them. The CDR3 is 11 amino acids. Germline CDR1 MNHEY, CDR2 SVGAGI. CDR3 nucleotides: TGTGCCACCGCACGAGGGAATGGCTACACCTTC. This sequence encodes CATARGNGYTF.

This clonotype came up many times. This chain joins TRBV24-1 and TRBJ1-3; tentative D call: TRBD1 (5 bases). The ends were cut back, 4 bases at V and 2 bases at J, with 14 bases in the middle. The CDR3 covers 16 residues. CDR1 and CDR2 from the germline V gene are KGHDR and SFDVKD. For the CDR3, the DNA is TGTGCCACCAGTGACGGGACCGCCACACCTGGAAACACCATATATTTT. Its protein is CATSDGTATPGNTIYF.

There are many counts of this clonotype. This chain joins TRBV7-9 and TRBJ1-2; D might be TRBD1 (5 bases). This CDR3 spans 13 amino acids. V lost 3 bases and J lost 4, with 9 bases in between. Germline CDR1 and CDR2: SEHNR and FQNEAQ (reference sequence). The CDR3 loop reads CASSFGGGYGYTF. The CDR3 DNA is TGTGCCAGCAGCTTCGGCGGGGGCTATGGCTACACCTTC.